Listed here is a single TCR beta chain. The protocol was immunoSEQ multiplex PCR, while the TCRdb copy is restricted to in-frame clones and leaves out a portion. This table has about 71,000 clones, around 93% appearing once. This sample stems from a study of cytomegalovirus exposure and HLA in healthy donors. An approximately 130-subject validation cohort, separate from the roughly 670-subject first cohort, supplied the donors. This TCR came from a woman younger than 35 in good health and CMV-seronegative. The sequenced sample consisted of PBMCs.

This CDR3 reads CASSATGQGGNNQPQHF. In DNA, the CDR3 is TGTGCCAGCAGCGCTACGGGACAGGGGGGCAACAATCAGCCCCAGCATTTT. The genes are TRBV2 and TRBJ1-5; 11 positions agree with TRBD1. Germline V gene sequence: CDR1 SNHLY, CDR2 FYNNEI. Trimming cost V 6 bases and J 3 bases; bases outside gene matches: 10. The CDR3 sequence is 17 residues long.